This T cell receptor beta chain is drawn from a study of response to subunit inactivated influenza vaccine. This CDR3 region has 15 residues. CDR1 is MDHEN, CDR2 SYDVKM, per germline. V lost 6 bases and J lost 1, with 15 bases in between. TCRdb processed the RT-PCR reads anew with MiXCR; each CDR3 protein has one entry. The data contain 290,000 or so distinct CDR3 sequences, roughly 20% of them seen just once; the ten biggest clones take up approximately 10%. Note on this clonotype: The antigen is unknown.

Notes on the study in general: Authors suggested that a seasonal influenza vaccination recruits few new T cells each time.

The source material was PBMCs from blood, sampled about 20 months after vaccination. The chain has TRBV28 and TRBJ1-1; a possible D gene is TRBD1 (6 bases). The source is a man between 50 and 75 years old who received an inactivated influenza vaccine. CDR3 sequence (DNA): TGTGCCAGCAGGTTGACGATGACAGGGAACACTGAAGCTTTCTTT. It encodes CASRLTMTGNTEAFF.